The entry below describes one TCR beta chain. Sequencing of TCR beta covered CD8+ and CD4+ T cells obtained from blood. Relapsing-remitting disease, either stable or active, was present in the multiple sclerosis controls, who were treatment-naive patients. The RNA, roughly 0.5 to 1 ug, was put through reverse transcription using random hexamers. Each CDR3 protein gets one entry after TCRdb re-called the immunoSEQ multiplex PCR reads with MiXCR. The sample gives approximately 160,000 distinct CDR3 sequences, approximately 93% of which show up once; about 0.09% is in the top ten. The germline V gene encodes CDR1 MDHEN and CDR2 SYDVKM. CDR3 length: 15 amino acids. The ends were cut back, 7 bases at V and 5 bases at J, with 21 bases in the middle. The sample is drawn from a study of CD8 T cells in Susac syndrome.

V is TRBV28 and J is TRBJ2-7; D is possibly TRBD1 (5 bases). The TCR comes from a human donor with multiple sclerosis. Source material: CD4+ T cells from PBMCs. CDR3 protein: CASTLGASGDDEQYF. CDR3 nucleotides: TGTGCCAGCACCCTAGGGGCGTCAGGAGACGACGAGCAGTACTTC.